This paragraph reports one T cell receptor (beta chain). The authors' processing: Reference gene primers were amplified, and this amplification served to estimate nucleated cell counts. Here immunoSEQ multiplex PCR was the method, and the copy in TCRdb shows in-frame clones only, minus some. V and J calls and clone size come straight from that table; D and trimming were deduced from the DNA. The sample yields about 98,000 clones, roughly four fifths seen once. The data stem from a study of blood T cell repertoires in COVID-19. The germline gives CDR1 KGHDR, CDR2 SFDVKD. The CDR3 spans 14 residues. V trimming: 4 bases; J trimming: 7 bases; junction bases outside the gene matches: 5.

V is TRBV24-1 and J is TRBJ2-2; TRBD1 aligns across 7 bases. The TCR originated in a man in his 60s with acute or convalescent COVID-19. Sequencing was performed on peripheral blood. The CDR3 region is CATSDKTGVGELFF. The CDR3, as DNA: TGTGCCACCAGTGACAAAACAGGGGTCGGGGAGCTGTTTTTT.